This T cell receptor beta chain appears in the sequencing data of a study of shared clonotypes between healthy human individuals. Whole-study results and caveats: Tissue TCR repertoires likely differ from these blood-only repertoires. Naive CD4 clonotypes were shared across a handful of donors at 4.5% to 6.5%. Non-shared clonotypes had lower generation probabilities than clonotypes shared by all four sorted-subset donors.

As for this clone: Antigen unknown.

The CDR3 has 14 amino acids. CDR1 SGHVS and CDR2 FQNEAQ come from the germline V gene. Between the trimmed V and J ends, which lost 4 bases and 0 bases, there was a span of 7 bases. Here immunoSEQ multiplex PCR was the method, and the copy in TCRdb shows in-frame clones only, minus some. The data hold about 650,000 clones, with less than 97% observed a single time. Naive CD8 cells lacked CD45RO, underwent positive selection for CCR7 and left out terminally differentiated effector memory CD45RA+ cells. The chain is built from TRBV7-8 and TRBJ1-3; D is ambiguous. This sequence was found in a woman aged 25-40 years in good health. Sequenced material: naive CD8+ T cells sorted from blood. Here the CDR3 reads CASSSATSGNTIYF. In nucleotides, the CDR3 is TGTGCCAGCAGCTCAGCAACCTCTGGAAACACCATATATTTT.